This TCR beta chain was profiled in a study of siplizumab effects on memory and regulatory T cells. The study, taken as a whole, reports: Treatment with siplizumab left mappable alloreactive CD4+ clones averaging roughly 66% Treg-derived, compared with 25% to 30% in controls.

TCRdb's table, derived via immunoSEQ multiplex PCR, lists solely in-frame clones and lacks some. The sample consists of around 100,000 clones, about 91% of them appearing once. Per the germline V gene, CDR1 is SGDLS and CDR2 is YYNGEE. Trimming stripped 0 bases from V and 5 bases from J, with 11 bases between. The CDR3 totals 15 residues. Concerning this clone: Its antigen is not known.

This TCR was recovered from a human donor in good health. The sample was CD4+ T cells sorted from blood. J is TRBJ2-2 and V is TRBV9; D is perhaps TRBD1 (6 bases). The CDR3: CASSVAGARTGELFF. The CDR3 nucleotides read TGTGCCAGCAGCGTAGCAGGGGCAAGGACCGGGGAGCTGTTTTTT. Full variable domain (remainder filled in from reference TRBV9 and TRBJ2-2): DSGVTQTPKHLITATGQRVTLRCSPRSGDLSVYWYQQSLDQGLQFLIQYYNGEERAKGNILERFSAQQFPDLHSELNLSSLELGDSALYFCASSVAGARTGELFFGEGSRLTVL.